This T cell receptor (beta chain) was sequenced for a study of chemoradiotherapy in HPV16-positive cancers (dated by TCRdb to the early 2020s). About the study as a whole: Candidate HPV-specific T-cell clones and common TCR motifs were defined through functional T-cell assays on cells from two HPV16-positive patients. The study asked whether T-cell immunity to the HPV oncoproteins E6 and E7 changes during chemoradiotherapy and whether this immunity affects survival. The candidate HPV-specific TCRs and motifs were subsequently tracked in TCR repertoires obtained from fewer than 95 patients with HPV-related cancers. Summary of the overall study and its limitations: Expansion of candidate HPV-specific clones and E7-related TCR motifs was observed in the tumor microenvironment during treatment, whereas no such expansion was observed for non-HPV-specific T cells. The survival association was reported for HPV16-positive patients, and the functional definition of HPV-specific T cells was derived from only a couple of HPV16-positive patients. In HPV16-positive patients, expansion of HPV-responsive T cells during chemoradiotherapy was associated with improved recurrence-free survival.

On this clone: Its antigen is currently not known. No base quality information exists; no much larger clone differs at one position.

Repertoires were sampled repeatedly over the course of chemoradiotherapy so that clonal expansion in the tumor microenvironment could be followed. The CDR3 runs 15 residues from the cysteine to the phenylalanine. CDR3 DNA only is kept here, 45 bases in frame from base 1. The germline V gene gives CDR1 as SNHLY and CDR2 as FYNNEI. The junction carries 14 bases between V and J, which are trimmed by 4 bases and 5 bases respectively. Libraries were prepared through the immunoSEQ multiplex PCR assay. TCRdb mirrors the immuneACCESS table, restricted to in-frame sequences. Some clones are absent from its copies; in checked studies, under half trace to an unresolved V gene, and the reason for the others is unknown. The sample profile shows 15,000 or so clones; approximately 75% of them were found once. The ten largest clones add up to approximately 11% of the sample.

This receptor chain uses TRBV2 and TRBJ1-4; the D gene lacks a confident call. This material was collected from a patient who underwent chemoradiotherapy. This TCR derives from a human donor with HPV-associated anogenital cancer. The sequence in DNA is TGTGCCAGCAGTGGGGTCATAACTTCGAATGAAAAACTGTTTTTT. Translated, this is CASSGVITSNEKLFF.